The 30 T cell receptor beta chains below come from one sample, sequenced in a study of cytomegalovirus exposure and HLA in healthy donors (dated by TCRdb to between 2016 and 2019). Library preparation was by the immunoSEQ multiplex PCR assay. For the multiplex PCR, a mixture combining 60 forward primers for TCR Vbeta segments and 13 reverse primers for TCR Jbeta segments was used. TCRdb re-hosts the immuneACCESS table, in-frame sequences only. Its copies lack some clones; in the studies checked, an unresolved V gene accounts for under half of them, and the cause for the rest is not known. Within this sample are 90,000 to 130,000 clones, with about four fifths of them counted one time only. 22% of the sample lies in the top ten. The sequencing sample was made of PBMCs. These receptors were collected from a man younger than 40 in good health and CMV-seropositive.

The count of this clone is one. The gene calls are TRBV2 and TRBJ1-1; the D is unclear. Per germline, CDR1 SNHLY and CDR2 FYNNEI. V was pared by 6 bases and J by 10 bases, with 30 bases between. CDR3 length equals 17 residues. DNA for the CDR3: TGTGCCAGCAGACAACGTATCGGGAAGGGTTCTGATCACGGAGCTTTCTTT. This sequence encodes CASRQRIGKGSDHGAFF.

The chain recombines TRBV5-6 with TRBJ2-1; D is possibly TRBD2 (5 bases). The CDR3 is made up of 12 amino acids. The V and J ends lost 0 bases and 12 bases respectively, with 10 bases between them. Per the germline V gene, CDR1 is SGHDT and CDR2 is YYEEEE. This chain's CDR3 is CASSLVGGGQFF. CDR3 in DNA: TGTGCCAGCAGCTTGGTAGGTGGAGGGCAGTTCTTC.

The rearrangement uses TRBV7-2 and TRBJ1-1; TRBD1 is a possible D gene (6 bases). V was clipped by 6 bases and J by 6 bases, with 23 bases between them. The CDR3 extends over 16 amino acids. Germline CDR1 SGHTA, CDR2 FQGNSA. CDR3 bases: TGTGCCAGCAGTAAGCTACAGGGCTTGGGTGTTCCTGAAGCTTTCTTT. Its protein is CASSKLQGLGVPEAFF.

The gene calls are TRBV7-9 and TRBJ1-4; D is possibly TRBD1 (6 bases). This CDR3 spans 15 amino acids. V dropped 5 bases and J dropped 7 bases, with 17 bases sitting between them. Germline assignment: CDR1 SEHNR and CDR2 FQNEAQ (reference sequence). The CDR3 loop reads CASSPKGQRFEKLFF. The DNA for the CDR3 is TGTGCCAGCAGCCCCAAAGGACAGCGCTTTGAAAAACTGTTTTTT. The variable domain in full, with the rest retrieved from reference TRBV7-9 and TRBJ1-4, is DTGVSQNPRHKITKRGQNVTFRCDPISEHNRLYWYRQTLGQGPEFLTYFQNEAQLEKSRLLSDRFSAERPKGSFSTLEIQRTEQGDSAMYLCASSPKGQRFEKLFFGSGTQLSVL.

The chain uses TRBV9 and TRBJ2-1, with 7 positions matching TRBD1. Per the germline V gene, CDR1 is SGDLS and CDR2 is YYNGEE. This CDR3 spans 16 amino acids. V shed 4 bases, J shed 1 base, and the junction held 8 bases outside the gene matches. The CDR3 region is CASSRTGTASYNEQFF. CDR3 DNA: TGTGCCAGCAGCCGTACCGGGACAGCTTCCTACAATGAGCAGTTCTTC.

The rearrangement joins TRBV4-2 to TRBJ1-5; tentative D call: TRBD1 (6 bases). There are 18 residues in the CDR3. With 6 bases removed from V and 5 bases from J, the gap between germline ends came to 26 bases. Per germline, CDR1 LGHNA and CDR2 YNFKEQ. CDR3 in amino acids: CASSRGGVSVGSDQPQHF. For the CDR3, the DNA is TGTGCCAGCAGTCGAGGGGGAGTTAGTGTGGGGTCTGATCAGCCCCAGCATTTT.

This chain uses TRBV28 with TRBJ2-7; 8 nucleotides match TRBD1. Germline V gene data show CDR1 as MDHEN and CDR2 as SYDVKM. The CDR3 consists of 14 residues. The J segment lost 5 bases and the V segment lost 2 bases, leaving 5 bases of the junction unmatched. This CDR3 is CASSLGQGAHEQYF. The CDR3 DNA reads TGTGCCAGCAGTTTAGGGCAGGGGGCGCACGAGCAGTACTTC.

The gene calls are TRBV28 and TRBJ2-7; possibly TRBD1 for D (6 bases). This CDR3 spans 17 amino acids. V lost 4 bases and J 2 bases, leaving 21 bases between the germline ends. Per the germline V gene, CDR1 is MDHEN and CDR2 is SYDVKM. As DNA, the CDR3 is TGTGCCAGCAGTTCGATAATTATACAGGGTAAGGCCTACGAGCAGTACTTC. Translated: CASSSIIIQGKAYEQYF.

This sequence joins TRBV30 and TRBJ2-5, with a tentative D call TRBD1 (6 bases). The V end lost 0 bases, the J end lost 4 bases, and 12 bases lay between the germline ends. Germline CDR1 is GTSNPN and CDR2 is SVGIG (reference sequence). The CDR3 has 14 amino acids. The DNA of the CDR3 is TGTGCCTGGAGTGTCATGGGGGCCCCAGAGACCCAGTACTTC. Encoded protein: CAWSVMGAPETQYF.

This clone was detected once. The V call is TRBV28, the J call TRBJ2-4; 7 positions match TRBD1. V dropped 5 bases and J dropped 6; count of bases not matched to a gene: 4. There are 13 residues in the CDR3. Per the germline V gene, CDR1 is MDHEN and CDR2 is SYDVKM. The CDR3 nucleotides read TGTGCCAGCAGTCTAACAGGGGCAAACATTCAGTACTTC. It yields the protein CASSLTGANIQYF.

This clone was detected only a few times. The chain carries TRBV28 and TRBJ2-7; possible D gene TRBD2, 5 bases. Trimming pared 2 bases from V and 2 bases from J, leaving 13 bases between. CDR1 and CDR2 (germline): MDHEN, SYDVKM. There are 15 residues in the CDR3. The CDR3 nucleotides read TGTGCCAGCAGTTTACCCCAGGAGGCCACCTACGAGCAGTACTTC. This codes for CASSLPQEATYEQYF.

V is TRBV27 and J is TRBJ1-1, with D possibly TRBD1 on 6 matching bases. The CDR3 covers 13 residues. Trimming removed 1 base from V and 4 bases from J, with 7 bases in between. The germline V gene encodes CDR1 MNHEY and CDR2 SMNVEV (reference sequence). CDR3 in amino acids: CASSLLGGTEAFF. DNA of the CDR3: TGTGCCAGCAGTTTATTAGGGGGCACTGAAGCTTTCTTT.

CDR3 in amino acids: CASSEIPGQGTHEQFF. The CDR3 nucleotides are TGTGCCAGCAGTGAAATTCCGGGACAGGGGACCCATGAGCAGTTCTTC. The V gene is TRBV2, the J gene TRBJ2-1; 10 nucleotides line up with TRBD1. J lost 8 bases, V lost 2 bases, and 9 bases had no gene match. Germline V gives CDR1 SNHLY, CDR2 FYNNEI. The CDR3 length is 16 residues.

The chain joins TRBV11-2 to TRBJ2-3, with 11 bases fitting TRBD1. The germline CDR1 and CDR2 sequences are SGHAT and FQNNGV. The CDR3 consists of 16 residues. With V trimmed by 2 bases and J by 5 bases, 6 bases remained unmatched. The CDR3 is CASSLPRTGGIDTQYF. The DNA for the CDR3 is TGTGCCAGCAGCTTACCCAGGACAGGGGGCATAGATACGCAGTATTTT.

This chain uses TRBV14 with TRBJ2-3, with 11 nucleotides matching TRBD2. Per the germline V gene, CDR1 is SGHDN and CDR2 is FVKESK. The CDR3 spans 16 residues. Trimming cost V 3 bases and J 2 bases; bases outside gene matches: 4. The CDR3 DNA follows: TGTGCCAGCAGCCAGCTAGCGGGGGGATACACAGATACGCAGTATTTT. Translation gives CASSQLAGGYTDTQYF.

This clone has just one count. The gene calls are TRBV15 and TRBJ2-5, with D hard to call. V shed 3 bases and J shed 4 bases, with 9 bases lying between them. CDR3 length: 13 amino acids. Per germline, CDR1 LNHNV and CDR2 YYDKDF (reference sequence). CDR3: CATSSGTGETQYF. In DNA form, the CDR3 reads TGTGCCACCAGCAGTGGTACCGGAGAGACCCAGTACTTC. Full variable domain (rest looked up from reference TRBV15 and TRBJ2-5): DAMVIQNPRYQVTQFGKPVTLSCSQTLNHNVMYWYQQKSSQAPKLLFHYYDKDFNNEADTPDNFQSRRPNTSFCFLDIRSPGLGDTAMYLCATSSGTGETQYFGPGTRLLVL.

This clone was counted only a few times. V usage is TRBV28 and J usage is TRBJ2-2, with D unresolved. The CDR3 has 15 amino acids. Trimming shortened V by 1 base and J by 0 bases, and 6 bases separated the two germline ends. Germline assignment: CDR1 MDHEN and CDR2 SYDVKM. The CDR3 here is CASSLFVSNTGELFF. As DNA, the CDR3 is TGTGCCAGCAGTTTATTCGTATCGAACACCGGGGAGCTGTTTTTT. The entire variable domain, with the rest obtained from reference TRBV28 and TRBJ2-2, is as follows: DVKVTQSSRYLVKRTGEKVFLECVQDMDHENMFWYRQDPGLGLRLIYFSYDVKMKEKGDIPEGYSVSREKKERFSLILESASTNQTSMYLCASSLFVSNTGELFFGEGSRLTVL.

The rearrangement joins TRBV10-1 to TRBJ2-3, with a possible D match to TRBD1 (6 bases). Germline V gives CDR1 WNHNN, CDR2 SYGVQD (reference sequence). The V and J ends lost 6 bases and 4 bases respectively, with 11 bases between them. The CDR3 runs to 13 residues. CDR3 sequence (DNA): TGCGCCAGCAGGGACAGCGGCTCAGATACGCAGTATTTT. The encoded protein is CASRDSGSDTQYF.

The chain links TRBV5-1 to TRBJ2-3, with 8 bases identical to TRBD2. The CDR3 runs 16 residues. V was clipped by 2 bases and J by 3 bases; unmatched bases: 8. Germline-derived CDR1 and CDR2 are SGHRS and YFSETQ. CDR3 loop: CASSFSREGGTDTQYF. In DNA, the CDR3 is TGCGCCAGCAGCTTCTCCCGGGAGGGAGGTACAGATACGCAGTATTTT.

This chain joins TRBV20-1 and TRBJ1-1; D is possibly TRBD1 (5 bases). The CDR3 is 11 residues long. Germline V gene lookup returns CDR1 DFQATT and CDR2 SNEGSKA (reference sequence). Trimming stripped 7 bases from V and 6 bases from J, with 12 bases between. The CDR3 sequence is CSDTGGSEAFF. CDR3 nucleotide sequence: TGCAGTGATACCGGGGGATCTGAAGCTTTCTTT.

The V gene is TRBV9, the J gene TRBJ2-3, with D possibly being TRBD1 (6 bases). The germline V gene encodes CDR1 SGDLS and CDR2 YYNGEE. V lost 6 bases, J lost 2 bases, and 16 bases lay in between. The CDR3 runs to 15 residues. The CDR3 DNA reads as TGTGCCAGCAACGTGGACAGTACGCACACAGATACGCAGTATTTT. Protein: CASNVDSTHTDTQYF. The entire variable domain, with the rest obtained from reference TRBV9 and TRBJ2-3, is as follows: DSGVTQTPKHLITATGQRVTLRCSPRSGDLSVYWYQQSLDQGLQFLIQYYNGEERAKGNILERFSAQQFPDLHSELNLSSLELGDSALYFCASNVDSTHTDTQYFGPGTRLTVL.

The chain combines TRBV30 with TRBJ1-1; no reliable D call. The length of the CDR3 is 14 residues. The germline gives CDR1 GTSNPN, CDR2 SVGIG (reference sequence). Trimming took 1 base from V and 3 from J, leaving 12 bases between them. The CDR3 DNA sequence: TGTGCCTGGAGTGGCCGGGGAAAGCACACTGAAGCTTTCTTT. Its protein is CAWSGRGKHTEAFF.

The genes are TRBV6-4 and TRBJ2-2; possible D gene TRBD1, 8 bases. This CDR3 spans 15 amino acids. V was trimmed by 6 bases and J by 6 bases, leaving 17 bases between them. Germline CDR1 is MRHNA and CDR2 is SNTAGT. The CDR3 DNA reads as TGTGCCAGCAGCCCCGACAGGGGAGGGGCCGGGGAGCTGTTTTTT. Translating it yields CASSPDRGGAGELFF.

The J gene is TRBJ2-7, the V gene TRBV9; the match to TRBD1 covers 8 bases. V shed 3 bases and J 1 base; nucleotides not matched to a gene: 6. This CDR3 contains 15 residues. Germline V gene data show CDR1 as SGDLS and CDR2 as YYNGEE. CDR3 sequence reads: CASSAGQGGSYEQYF. DNA for the CDR3: TGTGCCAGCAGCGCCGGACAGGGAGGTTCCTACGAGCAGTACTTC.

V usage is TRBV21-1 and J usage is TRBJ1-2. TRBV21-1 is shown as a pseudogene. This CDR3 comprises 15 residues. The CDR3 sequence: CASSRYSEGGYGYTF. Written as DNA, the CDR3 is TGTGCCAGCAGCAGATATTCGGAGGGTGGCTATGGCTACACCTTC.

The chain is built from TRBV27 and TRBJ2-2, with D tentatively TRBD2 (5 bases). Per the germline V gene, CDR1 is MNHEY and CDR2 is SMNVEV (reference sequence). There are 14 residues in the CDR3. V was pared by 2 bases and J by 1 base, with 5 bases between. This chain's CDR3 is CASSLAGNTGELFF. The CDR3 DNA reads as TGTGCCAGCAGTTTAGCGGGGAACACCGGGGAGCTGTTTTTT.

The chain employs TRBV4-2 and TRBJ2-1; no firm D call. The ends were cut back, 3 bases at V and 8 bases at J, with 11 bases in the middle. CDR3 length equals 13 residues. CDR1 is LGHNA, CDR2 YNFKEQ, per germline. CDR3 nucleotides: TGTGCCAGCAGCCAGCCCAACAGCCATGAGCAGTTCTTC. Amino acid sequence: CASSQPNSHEQFF.

This chain uses TRBV5-5 with TRBJ2-5; weak D call: TRBD2 (5 bases). The ends were cut back, 0 bases at V and 5 bases at J, with 8 bases in the middle. Germline CDR1 is SGHKS and CDR2 is YYEKEE (reference sequence). The CDR3 covers 13 residues. The CDR3 region has the DNA TGTGCCAGCAGCTTGGTGTCGGGGGAGACCCAGTACTTC. It is translated as CASSLVSGETQYF.

V usage is TRBV27 and J usage is TRBJ2-2; TRBD1 matches 9 bases. From germline, CDR1 is MNHEY and CDR2 SMNVEV (reference sequence). With 7 bases clipped from V and 1 base from J, the junction kept 1 base outside the gene matches. This CDR3 has 14 residues. In nucleotides, the CDR3 is TGTGCCAGCAAGGACAGGGGGAACACCGGGGAGCTGTTTTTT. Translation: CASKDRGNTGELFF.

This clone was seen once. The J gene is TRBJ1-5, the V gene TRBV5-6; TRBD1 aligns across 10 bases. Germline loops: CDR1 SGHDT, CDR2 YYEEEE. The junction had 8 bases not matched to a gene; V was cut back by 2 bases and J by 6 bases. The CDR3 is 16 residues long. Here the CDR3 reads CASSFRQGATGQPQHF. The CDR3, as DNA: TGTGCCAGCAGCTTCCGACAGGGGGCTACGGGTCAGCCCCAGCATTTT.